Each of the 3 T cell receptor beta chains below was sequenced from the same sample in a study of neoadjuvant anti-PD-1 for oral cavity cancer. The method was immunoSEQ multiplex PCR; TCRdb's version includes in-frame clones alone and lacks a portion of them. Of 9,000 to 9,500 clones listed, approximately 61% were seen once; the top ten hold about 8.5%. This sample comprised tumor tissue, obtained before nivolumab (anti-PD-1) treatment. All receptors derive from a person between 40 and 85 years old with oral cavity squamous cell carcinoma.

This clone was picked up a small number of times. The CDR3 nucleotides read TGTGCCAGCAGTTACTCGATCGGGGCGGTTAACTATGGCTACACCTTC. Translated, it gives CASSYSIGAVNYGYTF. The chain is built from TRBV6-5 and TRBJ1-2; possibly TRBD1 for D (5 bases). V was pared by 0 bases and J by 1 base, with 12 bases between. Per the germline V gene, CDR1 is MNHEY and CDR2 is SVGAGI. The CDR3 length is 16 residues.

The chain carries TRBV10-3 and TRBJ1-1, with D uncertain. V was pared by 6 bases and J by 0 bases, with 5 bases between. Germline V CDR1 and CDR2: ENHRY, SYGVKD. This CDR3 region has 12 residues. CDR3 nucleotides: TGTGCCATCAGGGGGTTGAACACTGAAGCTTTCTTT. It is translated as CAIRGLNTEAFF.

This clone occurred a few times. Relative to the germline gene, one junction end is altered; a read error may explain this. The chain joins TRBV7-7 to TRBJ2-3; 13 bases match TRBD2. Germline CDR1 and CDR2: SSHAT and FNYEAQ (reference sequence). The CDR3 has 16 residues. Here the CDR3 reads CASSLGTSGGTDTQYF. DNA of the CDR3: TGTGCTAGCAGCTTAGGGACTAGCGGGGGCACAGATACGCAGTATTTT.